This T cell receptor (beta chain) was captured in a study of blood T cell repertoires in COVID-19. Study information: T cells, B-cell-depleted T cells, or PBMCs supplied cDNA or gDNA.

Measured with immunoSEQ multiplex PCR; TCRdb has only the in-frame clones, and not every one. Of fewer than 200,000 clones listed, approximately 89% are singletons. Sample: peripheral blood. This receptor was identified in a woman in her sixties or seventies with acute or convalescent COVID-19.

The CDR3 loop is CASSFTDPNSPLHF. The CDR3 bases are TGTGCCAGCAGCTTCACAGACCCTAATTCACCCCTCCACTTT. The rearrangement links TRBV6-5 to TRBJ1-6; D gene uncertain. Germline V gene data show CDR1 as MNHEY and CDR2 as SVGAGI. This CDR3 contains 14 residues. With 6 bases removed from V and 6 bases from J, the gap between germline ends came to 12 bases.